This T cell receptor (beta chain) came from a study of cytomegalovirus exposure and HLA in healthy donors. As for this clone: Its antigen remains unidentified.

Overall study results and limits: A later analysis linked about 17,000 TCR beta sequences to HLA alleles at 0.05 false discovery rate.

Between the trimmed V and J ends, which lost 5 bases and 8 bases, there was a span of 25 bases. The CDR3 sequence is 16 residues long. Germline assignment: CDR1 SGHDT and CDR2 YYEEEE. PCR used 60 Vbeta primers and 13 Jbeta primers. The table came from immunoSEQ multiplex PCR; TCRdb's copy has only in-frame clones and leaves some out. The repertoire has 100,000 to 150,000 clones, about 81% of them found once; the top ten carry around 0.99%. The genes are TRBV5-6 and TRBJ1-2; a possible D gene is TRBD1 (5 bases). What was sequenced was PBMCs. The receptor was isolated from a woman younger than 45 in good health and CMV-seronegative. CDR3: CASRLSYPEGRRGYTF. The CDR3 DNA is TGTGCCAGCAGGCTTAGCTACCCGGAGGGGCGTAGAGGCTACACCTTC.